One T cell receptor beta chain is described in this entry. TCR beta CDR3 region amplification was performed from RNA transcripts. Primed by the HTBI set, a first-round RT-PCR was run on the TCR CDR3. TCRdb processed the multiplex PCR reads anew with MiXCR; each CDR3 protein has one entry. The sample consists of hundreds of thousands of distinct CDR3 sequences, roughly 50% of them appearing once. This record belongs to a study of T cells in Graves' hyperthyroidism and ophthalmopathy. The V end lost 3 bases, the J end lost 8 bases, and 18 bases lay between the germline ends. From germline, CDR1 is KGHDR and CDR2 SFDVKD. There are 15 residues in the CDR3.

J is TRBJ1-2 and V is TRBV24-1, with TRBD1 as a possible D gene (6 bases). The TCR originated in a young woman with Graves' hyperthyroidism. The material sequenced was peripheral blood or thyroid tissue (not recorded which). This chain's CDR3 is CATSDAGSGAVGYTF. DNA of the CDR3: TGTGCCACCAGTGATGCCGGGTCAGGGGCGGTGGGCTACACCTTC.